This TCR beta chain was sequenced for a study of blood T cell repertoires in COVID-19. Turning to the study itself: In each case, the material was cDNA or gDNA derived from T cells, B-cell-depleted T cells, or PBMCs.

Germline-derived CDR1 and CDR2 are LGHNA and YNFKEQ. The CDR3 loop spans 16 amino acids. V was pared by 2 bases and J by 0 bases, with 10 bases between. Cohort allocation depended upon clinical history that participants reported. As originally analysed: Nucleated cell counts were estimated from reference gene primer amplification. The table came from immunoSEQ multiplex PCR; TCRdb's copy has only in-frame clones and leaves some out. D and trimming were read from the DNA, whereas the V and J calls and clone size are those reported in that table. The sample records approximately 160,000 clones, around 84% being singletons.

The specimen sequenced was PBMCs or T cells enriched from blood (not recorded which). The clonotype comes from a woman between 45 and 65 years old who had recovered from COVID-19. The rearrangement joins TRBV4-2 to TRBJ1-4; possibly TRBD1 for D (6 bases). The CDR3 region is CASSQRGKATNEKLFF. The CDR3 DNA follows: TGTGCCAGCAGCCAAAGGGGGAAGGCAACTAATGAAAAACTGTTTTTT.